Listed below are T cell receptor beta chains from one sample, sequenced in a study of T cell repertoires in cytomegalovirus infection. These receptors are not linked to any known antigen. TCRdb itself ran the reads through MiXCR, one entry per CDR3 protein. The sample records fewer than 900,000 distinct CDR3 sequences, almost 30% being singletons. This sample comprised cultured CD8+ T cells from PBMCs, obtained from culture after CMV antigen stimulation. These receptors all stem from a human donor in good health (CMV status not recorded). Some clones in this sample may be carry-over from other donors' samples. The CDR3 runs from the conserved cysteine through the conserved F or W. D genes are given only for firm matches. Size tells how often a clone was seen (once, few, many) or the class of an expanded clone, and some rows leave it out.

TRBV6-1	NA	TRBD1	TRBJ1-5	CVSSEPRRGLGQPQHF	TGTGTCAGCAGTGAACCGCGCAGGGGGCTAGGGCAGCCCCAGCATTTT
TRBV7-2	many	NA	TRBJ2-2	CASTNSGRGAVSTGELFF	TGTGCCAGCACCAACTCCGGTCGGGGGGCCGTCAGTACCGGGGAGCTGTTTTTT
TRBV20-1	few	NA	TRBJ2-7	CSALSGAYEQYF	TGCAGTGCACTTAGCGGCGCCTACGAGCAGTACTTC
TRBV7-8	few	NA	TRBJ2-2	CASSLRVGGHTGELFF	TGTGCCAGCAGCCTTAGAGTGGGGGGGCACACCGGGGAGCTGTTTTTT
TRBV7-2	many	TRBD1	TRBJ2-3	CASSFRLRDRGSTDTQYF	TGTGCCAGCAGCTTCCGACTTCGGGACAGGGGTAGCACAGATACGCAGTATTTT
TRBV7-6	many	NA	TRBJ1-1	CASSLGDMNTEAFF	TGTGCCAGCAGCTTAGGGGACATGAACACTGAAGCTTTCTTT
TRBV6-5	NA	NA	TRBJ2-1	CANTGPATLGPYNEQFF	TGTGCCAACACCGGACCCGCGACATTAGGTCCCTACAATGAGCAGTTCTTC
TRBV7-9	many	TRBD1	TRBJ2-3	CASSLEPGTGNRGTDTQYF	TGTGCCAGCAGCTTAGAGCCCGGGACAGGGAACAGAGGCACAGATACGCAGTATTTT
TRBV7-9	many	NA	TRBJ1-2	CASSSPGLNYGYTF	TGTGCCAGCAGCTCCCCGGGATTAAACTATGGCTACACCTTC
TRBV7-9	NA	TRBD1	TRBJ2-1	CASTSTGVNEQFF	TGTGCCAGCACCAGCACAGGGGTCAATGAGCAGTTCTTC
TRBV19	few	NA	TRBJ2-6	CASYGANVLTF	TGTGCCAGTTATGGGGCCAACGTCCTGACTTTC
TRBV6-1	few	NA	TRBJ1-1	CASKRGAHTEAFF	TGTGCCAGCAAGCGGGGGGCGCACACTGAAGCTTTCTTT
TRBV7-6	many	TRBD2	TRBJ2-5	CASSLGTSGGQETQYF	TGTGCCAGCAGCTTAGGGACTAGCGGGGGCCAAGAGACCCAGTACTTC
TRBV19	NA	TRBD1	TRBJ2-2	CASAVGRGRSYTGELFF	TGTGCCAGTGCGGTGGGCAGGGGGCGGTCGTACACCGGGGAGCTGTTTTTT
TRBV28	few	NA	TRBJ2-1	CASSLSEGQRTYNEQFF	TGTGCCAGCAGTTTATCAGAAGGGCAGCGAACCTACAATGAGCAGTTCTTC
TRBV19	NA	NA	TRBJ1-5	CASSPWTAQPQHF	TGTGCCAGTAGTCCCTGGACAGCACAGCCCCAGCATTTT
TRBV14	few	NA	TRBJ2-7	CASSQDRGRGPPSYEQYF	TGTGCCAGCAGCCAAGATCGGGGACGGGGGCCCCCTTCCTACGAGCAGTACTTC
TRBV7-8	many	NA	TRBJ1-1	CASSLTPPGRVDTEAFF	TGTGCCAGCAGCTTAACACCTCCGGGGAGGGTTGACACTGAAGCTTTCTTT
TRBV19	once	NA	TRBJ1-1	CASSIADSSTEAFF	TGTGCCAGTAGTATAGCGGACAGCTCTACTGAAGCTTTCTTT
TRBV12-3/TRBV12-4	many	NA	TRBJ2-3	CASSLGQYTQYF	TGTGCCAGCAGTTTAGGGCAATATACGCAGTATTTT
TRBV3-1	few	TRBD2	TRBJ2-3	CASSQGAGDTDTQYF	TGTGCCAGCAGCCAAGGAGCGGGGGATACAGATACGCAGTATTTT
TRBV4-1	NA	TRBD1	TRBJ1-4	CASSQAHGNRGEKLFF	TGTGCCAGCAGCCAAGCTCACGGGAACAGGGGTGAAAAACTGTTTTTT
TRBV9	NA	NA	TRBJ2-4	CASSASVGNIQYF	TGTGCCAGCAGCGCCTCCGTTGGAAACATTCAGTACTTC
TRBV7-6	NA	NA	TRBJ1-1	CASSTGWGVNTEAFF	TGTGCCAGCAGCACAGGATGGGGGGTGAACACTGAAGCTTTCTTT
TRBV28	few	NA	TRBJ2-1	CASTSSRLEQFF	TGTGCCAGCACTTCGAGCCGTTTAGAGCAGTTCTTC
TRBV10-3	NA	NA	TRBJ2-5	CAISESPQREETQYF	TGTGCCATCAGTGAGTCACCTCAGAGGGAAGAGACCCAGTACTTC
TRBV7-6	many	NA	TRBJ1-5	CASSLALGKNQPQHF	TGTGCCAGCAGCTTAGCGCTAGGGAAAAATCAGCCCCAGCATTTT
TRBV7-9	few	NA	TRBJ1-5	CASTQENQPQHF	TGTGCCAGCACTCAAGAGAATCAGCCCCAGCATTTT
TRBV20-1	NA	TRBD1	TRBJ2-1	CSARNRGTYNEQFF	TGCAGTGCTCGTAACAGGGGGACCTACAATGAGCAGTTCTTC
TRBV19	NA	TRBD1	TRBJ2-2	CASSIDPDRTYTGELFF	TGTGCCAGTAGTATAGATCCGGACAGGACTTACACCGGGGAGCTGTTTTTT
TRBV7-2	few	NA	TRBJ2-5	CASSPTRGETQYF	TGTGCCAGCTCCCCAACCCGGGGGGAGACCCAGTACTTC
TRBV2	many	NA	TRBJ2-2	CAIKAAGELFF	TGTGCAATCAAGGCCGCCGGGGAGCTGTTTTTT